Below are 21 T cell receptor beta chains sequenced from a single sample in a study of T cell repertoires in cytomegalovirus infection. TCRdb redid the calling of the reads with MiXCR, one entry per CDR3 protein. The top ten hold roughly 15% of the sample, which has nearly 450,000 distinct CDR3 sequences, roughly 30% seen once. Specimen: PBMCs. These receptors all stem from a human donor in good health (CMV status not recorded). Some clones in this sample may be carry-over from other donors' samples.

The sample holds many counts of this clonotype. This chain links TRBV7-2 with TRBJ1-5, with D perhaps TRBD1 (5 bases). CDR3 length: 16 amino acids. V was shortened by 5 bases and J by 1 base, with 15 bases between the two germline ends. Per germline, CDR1 SGHTA and CDR2 FQGNSA. As DNA, the CDR3 is TGTGCCAGCAGCATAGACAGTTTCGGCAGCAATCAGCCCCAGCATTTT. Residues: CASSIDSFGSNQPQHF.

The chain joins TRBV6-2 or TRBV6-3 to TRBJ2-1; the match to TRBD2 covers 13 bases. In germline, CDR1 is MNHEY, CDR2 SVGEGT. This CDR3 is built from 14 residues. V was pared by 7 bases and J by 8 bases, with 5 bases of the junction left unmatched. DNA of the CDR3: TGTGCCAGCAACCTACTAGCGGGGGGGCATGAGCAGTTCTTC. It translates to CASNLLAGGHEQFF.

V gene TRBV2 combines with J gene TRBJ2-5; TRBD2 matches at 7 bases. After removal of 6 bases from V and 5 bases from J, the junction contained 27 bases not matched to a gene. The CDR3 is 20 residues long. Germline V lookup: CDR1 SNHLY, CDR2 FYNNEI. This CDR3 reads CASRDMRIAGRVNFMETQYF. The CDR3 nucleotides are TGTGCCAGCAGGGATATGAGAATAGCGGGTAGAGTCAATTTTATGGAGACCCAGTACTTC.

The chain recombines TRBV10-3 with TRBJ2-7; D call uncertain. The CDR3 sequence is 12 residues long. Trimming took off 6 bases at V and 3 bases at J, with 9 bases between the two ends. Germline CDR1 and CDR2: ENHRY and SYGVKD. CDR3 sequence: CAISLDNYEQYF. CDR3 nucleotides: TGTGCCATCAGCCTAGACAACTACGAGCAGTACTTC.

This chain uses TRBV4-3 with TRBJ2-3; TRBD2 aligns across 11 bases. Losses at the gene ends were 0 bases for V and 3 bases for J; bases not matched to a gene: 8. Germline CDR1 and CDR2: LGHNA and YSLEER. The CDR3 contains 18 residues. CDR3 loop: CASSQDLAGGPTTDTQYF. The CDR3 DNA is TGCGCCAGCAGCCAAGATTTAGCGGGGGGGCCCACTACAGATACGCAGTATTTT.

This chain connects TRBV10-3 to TRBJ1-1; D possibly corresponds to TRBD1 (6 bases). Germline V gene data show CDR1 as ENHRY and CDR2 as SYGVKD. The ends were cut back, 10 bases at V and 4 bases at J, with 10 bases in the middle. This CDR3 has 11 residues. The CDR3 DNA is TGTGCCACAGCAGGGGCCACTGAAGCTTTCTTT. Its protein product is CATAGATEAFF.

This clonotype has more than one count but fewer than ten. The chain recombines TRBV25-1 with TRBJ1-2; D might be TRBD1 (6 bases). The CDR3 has 13 amino acids. Trimming stripped 7 bases from V and 4 bases from J, with 13 bases between. CDR1 and CDR2 from the germline V gene are MGHDK and SYGVNS. CDR3 region: CASKEQGGYGYTF. CDR3 DNA: TGTGCCAGCAAGGAACAGGGCGGCTATGGCTACACCTTC.

The V gene is TRBV7-3, the J gene TRBJ2-3; D not certain. Trimming removed 5 bases from V and 6 bases from J, with 18 bases in between. The germline V gene has CDR1 SGHTA and CDR2 FQGTGA. The CDR3 has 15 amino acids. The CDR3 region is CASSNFNTGPDTQYF. CDR3 sequence (DNA): TGTGCCAGCAGCAACTTTAATACCGGGCCCGATACGCAGTATTTT.

The V gene is TRBV4-3, the J gene TRBJ1-5; D unresolved. The CDR3 contains 15 residues. CDR1 and CDR2 (germline): LGHNA, YSLEER. The ends were cut back, 0 bases at V and 0 bases at J, with 6 bases in the middle. The CDR3 protein is CASSQEINSNQPQHF. Written as DNA, the CDR3 is TGCGCCAGCAGCCAAGAGATCAATAGCAATCAGCCCCAGCATTTT.

The chain joins TRBV7-6 to TRBJ2-1; perhaps TRBD2 as D (7 bases). Looked up from germline, CDR1 is SGHVS and CDR2 is FNYEAQ. With 4 bases removed from V and 6 bases from J, the gap between germline ends came to 19 bases. The CDR3 consists of 16 residues. This chain's CDR3 is CASSSDPGGMGNEQFF. The DNA for the CDR3 is TGTGCCAGCAGCTCCGACCCGGGGGGCATGGGCAATGAGCAGTTCTTC.

The chain couples TRBV27 to TRBJ1-5; D is unclear. Trimming cost V 7 bases and J 0 bases, with 13 bases left between them. The CDR3 consists of 15 residues. From germline, CDR1 is MNHEY and CDR2 SMNVEV (reference sequence). This CDR3 reads CASNSRGYSNQPQHF. CDR3 coding DNA: TGTGCCAGCAACTCCCGAGGTTATAGCAATCAGCCCCAGCATTTT.

On this clonotype itself: A much larger clone differs from this one at a single base, so this may be a read error. The chain is built from TRBV11-3 and TRBJ2-2, with D uncertain. The V gene lost 4 bases and the J gene lost 4 bases, with 4 bases spanning the gap. CDR1 and CDR2 (germline): SGHNT, YENEEA. This CDR3 is 12 amino acids long. The CDR3 loop is CASSWGTGELFF. Here the CDR3 DNA reads TGTGCCAGCAGCTGGGGCACCGGGGAGCTGTTTTTT.

The chain links TRBV15 to TRBJ1-1, with TRBD1 matching over 7 bases. In germline, CDR1 is LNHNV, CDR2 YYDKDF (reference sequence). J gave up 4 bases and V 1 base, and 9 bases lay outside the gene matches. This CDR3 has 16 amino acids. CDR3 region: CATSRVRGIGRTEAFF. DNA for the CDR3: TGTGCCACCAGCAGAGTCAGGGGGATCGGGCGCACTGAAGCTTTCTTT.

This clonotype was observed many times. The chain links TRBV7-2 to TRBJ2-1, with D perhaps TRBD1 (6 bases). The CDR3 sequence is 13 residues long. The germline V gene has CDR1 SGHTA and CDR2 FQGNSA. The V end lost 4 bases, the J end lost 8 bases, and 12 bases lay between the germline ends. The CDR3 reads CASSSGQRDEQFF. The CDR3 DNA reads as TGTGCCAGCAGCTCGGGACAACGGGATGAGCAGTTCTTC.

The CDR3 spells CASSLIRTADTQYF. The CDR3 coding sequence is TGTGCCAGCAGCTTAATCCGGACAGCAGATACGCAGTATTTT. The V and J genes are TRBV11-2 and TRBJ2-3; weak D call: TRBD1 (6 bases). Trimming took 2 bases from V and 4 from J, leaving 10 bases between them. CDR3 length equals 14 residues. Germline values: CDR1 SGHAT, CDR2 FQNNGV.

As concerns this clonotype: This may be a read error, as it is one base from a much larger clone. This chain joins TRBV7-2 and TRBJ1-2; tentatively, D is TRBD1 (5 bases). Germline assignment: CDR1 SGHTA and CDR2 FQGNSA. There are 14 residues in the CDR3. Trimming took off 5 bases at V and 2 bases at J, with 12 bases between the two ends. The CDR3 DNA follows: TGTGCCAGCAGCCGCCGAAAGGGGAACTATGGCTACACCTTC. It specifies CASSRRKGNYGYTF.

This chain uses TRBV19 with TRBJ1-5, with TRBD1 identical over 8 bases. CDR1 is LNHDA and CDR2 is SQIVND in the germline V gene (reference sequence). The V gene end was trimmed by 4 bases and the J gene end by 9 bases; junction bases not matched to a gene: 8. The CDR3 loop spans 14 amino acids. The CDR3 region has the DNA TGTGCCAGTAGTACCGGACAGGGTGTCTGGCCCCAGCATTTT. The encoded protein is CASSTGQGVWPQHF.

V usage is TRBV29-1 and J usage is TRBJ1-4; weak D call: TRBD1 (5 bases). Trimming shortened V by 5 bases and J by 5 bases, and 24 bases separated the two germline ends. Germline CDR1 SQVTM, CDR2 ANQGSEA. This CDR3 has 17 amino acids. The CDR3 bases are TGCAGCGTTAAGGCGGGTTCAGGGAAGCTTACGAATGAAAAACTGTTTTTT. Translation: CSVKAGSGKLTNEKLFF.

V gene TRBV12-3 or TRBV12-4 combines with J gene TRBJ1-5; possibly TRBD1 for D (5 bases). V dropped 4 bases and J dropped 7 bases, with 11 bases sitting between them. The CDR3 has 13 residues. This CDR3 is CASSYQGGQPQHF. CDR3 DNA sequence: TGTGCCAGCAGTTACCAGGGCGGCCAGCCCCAGCATTTT.

The rearrangement links TRBV24-1 to TRBJ1-5; D perhaps matches TRBD1 (5 bases). CDR1 is KGHDR and CDR2 is SFDVKD in the germline V gene. V was clipped by 5 bases and J by 6 bases, with 16 bases between them. The CDR3 extends over 15 amino acids. The DNA for the CDR3 is TGTGCCACCAGTGCGGGAGGGGCGGGGAGTCAGCCCCAGCATTTT. This codes for CATSAGGAGSQPQHF.

The table lists this clonotype with a few counts. The chain carries TRBV20-1 and TRBJ2-7; no definite D call. The CDR3 consists of 14 residues. CDR1 DFQATT and CDR2 SNEGSKA come from the germline V gene (reference sequence). The ends were cut back, 0 bases at V and 2 bases at J, with 11 bases in the middle. The CDR3 loop is CSARDLAGTYEQYF. The CDR3 nucleotides are TGCAGTGCTAGAGATCTGGCAGGAACCTACGAGCAGTACTTC.